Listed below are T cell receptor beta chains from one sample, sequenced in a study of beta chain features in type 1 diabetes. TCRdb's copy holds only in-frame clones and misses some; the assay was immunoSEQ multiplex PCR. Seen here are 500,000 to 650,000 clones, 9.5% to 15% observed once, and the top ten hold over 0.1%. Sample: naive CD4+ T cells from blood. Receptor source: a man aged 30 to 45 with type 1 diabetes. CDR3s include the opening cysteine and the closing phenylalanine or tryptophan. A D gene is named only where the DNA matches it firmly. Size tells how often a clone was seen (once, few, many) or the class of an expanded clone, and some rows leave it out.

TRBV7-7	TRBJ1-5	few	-	TGTGCTAGCAGTCCAGGGCCCTACGGGCCCCAGCATTTT	CASSPGPYGPQHF
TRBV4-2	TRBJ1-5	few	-	TGTGCCAGCAGCCCGAAACGAGGAGATCAGCCCCAGCATTTT	CASSPKRGDQPQHF
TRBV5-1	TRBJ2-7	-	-	TGCGCCAGCAGCTCCGGACTAGGGGGCGAGCAGTACTTC	CASSSGLGGEQYF
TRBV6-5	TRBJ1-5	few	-	TGTGCCAGCAGTTACTATAGGGGAAGCCAGCCCCAGCATTTT	CASSYYRGSQPQHF
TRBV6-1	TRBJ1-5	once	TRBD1	TGTGCCAGCAGCTTAGAAGGGGGCAATACGTCCCAGCATTTT	CASSLEGGNTSQHF
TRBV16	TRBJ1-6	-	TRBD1	TGTGCCAGCAGCCAAGGGACAGGGGGATCACCCCTCCACTTT	CASSQGTGGSPLHF
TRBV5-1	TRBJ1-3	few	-	TGCGCCAGCAGCCAGGACTGGGCGGGAGGAAACACCATATATTTT	CASSQDWAGGNTIYF
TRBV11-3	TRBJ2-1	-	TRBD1	TGTGCCAGCAGCGCCGGGACAGGGATTTACAATGAGCAGTTCTTC	CASSAGTGIYNEQFF
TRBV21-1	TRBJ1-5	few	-	TGTGCCAGCACCCTGGCAAGGTGCAATCAGCCCCAGCATTTT	CASTLARCNQPQHF
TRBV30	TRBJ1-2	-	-	TGTGCCTGGAGTGGGGTGGATAACTATGGCTACACCTTC	CAWSGVDNYGYTF
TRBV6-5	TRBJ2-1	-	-	TGTGCCAGCAGGGGAGGCGGCAGCAATGAGCAGTTCTTC	CASRGGGSNEQFF
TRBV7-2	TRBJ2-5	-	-	TGTGCCAGCAGCCCAGACTACCAGGGGACCCAGTACTTC	CASSPDYQGTQYF
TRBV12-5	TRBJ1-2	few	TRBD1	TGTGCTAGTGGGATCGGACAGGGCTATGGCTACACCTTC	CASGIGQGYGYTF
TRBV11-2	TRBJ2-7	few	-	TGTGCCAGCAGCCCGGCATACGAGCAGTACTTC	CASSPAYEQYF
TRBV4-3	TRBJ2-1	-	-	TGCGCCAGCAGCCTCTTCCGGGACGGCAGGAATGAGCAGTTCTTC	CASSLFRDGRNEQFF
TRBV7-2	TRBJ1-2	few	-	TGTGCCAGCAGCTCGTATCCCGGTGGGGTGAACTATGGCTACACCTTC	CASSSYPGGVNYGYTF
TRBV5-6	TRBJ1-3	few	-	TGTGCCAGCAGCTTCGGACTGACTGGAAACACCATATATTTT	CASSFGLTGNTIYF
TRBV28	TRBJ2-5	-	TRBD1	TGTGCCAGCAGTCAACGACAGGGCGCTCAAGAGACCCAGTACTTC	CASSQRQGAQETQYF
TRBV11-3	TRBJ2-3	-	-	TGTGCCAGCAGGCGGGGGCCAGATACGCAGTATTTT	CASRRGPDTQYF
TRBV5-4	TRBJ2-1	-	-	TGTGCCAGCAGCTTGGGGCCGAATAGTAACAATGAGCAGTTCTTC	CASSLGPNSNNEQFF
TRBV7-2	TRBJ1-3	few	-	TGTGCCAGCAGAGGCACTTATGGAAACACCATATATTTT	CASRGTYGNTIYF
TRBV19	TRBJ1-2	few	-	TGTGCCATTCGACAGGAGGCAGGCTATGGCTACACCTTC	CAIRQEAGYGYTF
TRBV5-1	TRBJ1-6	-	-	TGCGCCAGCAGCTTGGATTCCTCCGCGGATAATTCACCCCTCCACTTT	CASSLDSSADNSPLHF
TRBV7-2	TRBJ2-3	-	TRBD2	TGTGCCAGCAGCTTAGCAAGCGGGGGAAGAGATACGCAGTATTTT	CASSLASGGRDTQYF
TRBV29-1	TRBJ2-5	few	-	TGCAGCGTTGAAGCCCGCAGGGCCGAGACCCAGTACTTC	CSVEARRAETQYF